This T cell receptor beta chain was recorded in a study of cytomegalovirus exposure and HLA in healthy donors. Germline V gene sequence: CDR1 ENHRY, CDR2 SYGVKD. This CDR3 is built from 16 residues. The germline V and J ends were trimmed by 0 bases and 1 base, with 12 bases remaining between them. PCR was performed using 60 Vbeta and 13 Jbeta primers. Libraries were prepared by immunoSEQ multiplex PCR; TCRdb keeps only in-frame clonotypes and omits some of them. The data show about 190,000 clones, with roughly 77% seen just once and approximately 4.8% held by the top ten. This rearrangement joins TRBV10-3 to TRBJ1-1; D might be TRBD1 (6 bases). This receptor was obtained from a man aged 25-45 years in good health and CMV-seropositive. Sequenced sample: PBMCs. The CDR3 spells CAISESLGAPNTEAFF. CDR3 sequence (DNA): TGTGCCATCAGTGAGTCCCTGGGGGCCCCGAACACTGAAGCTTTCTTT.